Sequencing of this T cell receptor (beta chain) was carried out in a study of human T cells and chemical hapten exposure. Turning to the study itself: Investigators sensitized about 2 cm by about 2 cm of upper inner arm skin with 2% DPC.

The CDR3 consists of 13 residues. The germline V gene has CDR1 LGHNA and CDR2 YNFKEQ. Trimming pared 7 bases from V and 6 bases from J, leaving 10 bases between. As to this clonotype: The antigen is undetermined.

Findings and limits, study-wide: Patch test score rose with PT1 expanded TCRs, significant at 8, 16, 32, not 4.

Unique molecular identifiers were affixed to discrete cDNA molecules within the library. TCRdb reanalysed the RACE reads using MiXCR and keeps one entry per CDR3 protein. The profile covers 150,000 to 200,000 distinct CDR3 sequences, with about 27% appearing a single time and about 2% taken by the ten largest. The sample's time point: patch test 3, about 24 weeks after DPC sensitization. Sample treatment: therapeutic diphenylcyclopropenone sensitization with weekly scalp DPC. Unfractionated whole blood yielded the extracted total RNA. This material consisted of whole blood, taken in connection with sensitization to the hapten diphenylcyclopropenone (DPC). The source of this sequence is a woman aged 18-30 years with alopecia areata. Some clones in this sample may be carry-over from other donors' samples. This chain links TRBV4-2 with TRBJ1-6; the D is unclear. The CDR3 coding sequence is TGTGCCAGCAACCCCCTCGGTAATTCACCCCTCCACTTT. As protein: CASNPLGNSPLHF.